The 14 T cell receptor beta chains below come from one sample, sequenced in a study of T cell repertoires in cytomegalovirus infection. TCRdb used MiXCR to reprocess the reads, holding one entry per CDR3 protein. The sample holds approximately 990,000 distinct CDR3 sequences, around 32% seen once. Antigens of these TCRs are unknown. This material consisted of cultured CD8+ T cells from PBMCs, taken from culture after CMV antigen stimulation. The source is a human donor in good health (CMV status not recorded). Some clones in this sample may be carry-over from other donors' samples.

The J gene is TRBJ1-2, the V gene TRBV6-1; D remains ambiguous. The CDR3 runs 12 residues. V shed 1 base and J shed 4 bases, with 4 bases lying between them. Germline V gene sequence: CDR1 MNHNS, CDR2 SASEGT. The CDR3 loop reads CASSEGLYGYTF. In DNA, the CDR3 is TGTGCCAGCAGTGAAGGCCTCTATGGCTACACCTTC.

The chain links TRBV20-1 to TRBJ2-3, with 8 bases lining up with TRBD2. This CDR3 has 18 residues. J lost 0 bases, V lost 5 bases, and 16 bases had no gene match. The V gene's germline CDR1 is DFQATT and CDR2 SNEGSKA (reference sequence). CDR3 protein: CSASKWRERGPSTDTQYF. The CDR3 bases are TGCAGTGCTTCAAAGTGGAGGGAGCGGGGGCCAAGCACAGATACGCAGTATTTT.

The chain carries TRBV10-3 and TRBJ1-6, with TRBD1 identical over 7 bases. The CDR3 contains 15 residues. Unmatched junction bases numbered 9, after V lost 6 bases and J lost 7 bases. Germline CDR1 is ENHRY and CDR2 is SYGVKD. CDR3 nucleotides: TGTGCCATCAGGACCGGGACAGTCGGGAATTCACCCCTCCACTTT. Translation gives CAIRTGTVGNSPLHF.

The CDR3 loop reads CASTEDRSYEQYV. The CDR3 DNA follows: TGTGCCAGCACCGAGGACAGATCTTACGAGCAGTACGTC. V gene TRBV7-9 combines with J gene TRBJ2-7; possible D gene TRBD1, 6 bases. CDR1 and CDR2 (germline): SEHNR, FQNEAQ (reference sequence). CDR3 length: 13 residues. Trimming took 7 bases from V and 4 from J, leaving 14 bases between them.

The table lists this clonotype with a few counts. In DNA, the CDR3 is TGTGCCAGTAGGGACTCCCGGGACAAGTACTACGAGCAGTACTTC. It translates to CASRDSRDKYYEQYF. The gene calls are TRBV19 and TRBJ2-7; possible D gene TRBD1, 6 bases. V was cut by 6 bases and J by 3 bases, with 18 bases left in between. From germline, CDR1 is LNHDA and CDR2 SQIVND (reference sequence). This CDR3 has 15 amino acids.

This clonotype turned up a few times. This chain links TRBV7-6 with TRBJ2-5; TRBD2 aligns across 7 bases. In germline, CDR1 is SGHVS, CDR2 FNYEAQ. The V and J ends lost 6 bases and 5 bases, in that order; junction bases with no gene match: 6. There are 13 residues in the CDR3. CDR3 nucleotide sequence: TGTGCCAGCAGGGCGGGGAGGGTTGAGACCCAGTACTTC. It yields the protein CASRAGRVETQYF.

The genes are TRBV25-1 and TRBJ1-5, with D maybe TRBD1 (5 bases). V lost 4 bases to trimming and J lost 6 bases, with 13 bases between them. The CDR3 loop spans 14 amino acids. Germline CDR1 MGHDK, CDR2 SYGVNS. The CDR3 is CASSGGPGGQPQHF. CDR3 sequence (DNA): TGTGCCAGCAGTGGGGGACCGGGGGGTCAGCCCCAGCATTTT. Combining the CDR3 with reference TRBV25-1 and TRBJ1-5 gives the whole variable domain EADIYQTPRYLVIGTGKKITLECSQTMGHDKMYWYQQDPGMELHLIHYSYGVNSTEKGDLSSESTVSRIRTEHFPLTLESARPSHTSQYLCASSGGPGGQPQHFGDGTRLSIL.

This clonotype was recorded a few times. The chain joins TRBV7-6 to TRBJ2-3; 9 bases line up with TRBD2. With V trimmed by 2 bases and J by 4 bases, 7 bases remained unmatched. Germline CDR1 is SGHVS and CDR2 is FNYEAQ. The CDR3 runs to 16 residues. The CDR3 region has the DNA TGTGCCAGCAGCTTACCGATCAGCGGGGGGCCAGATACGCAGTATTTT. It is translated as CASSLPISGGPDTQYF.

This clonotype was seen a handful of times. The V and J genes are TRBV24-1 and TRBJ2-3; D remains unclear. Trimming stripped 3 bases from V and 5 bases from J, with 5 bases between. The CDR3 is made up of 12 amino acids. The germline CDR1 and CDR2 sequences are KGHDR and SFDVKD. The CDR3 region has the DNA TGTGCCACCAGTGATGGCAAAGATACGCAGTATTTT. Protein: CATSDGKDTQYF.

The count of this clonotype is one. V usage is TRBV24-1 and J usage is TRBJ2-5; no clear D. CDR1 and CDR2 from the germline V gene are KGHDR and SFDVKD. With 1 base removed from V and 5 bases from J, the gap between germline ends came to 4 bases. The CDR3 is 12 residues long. The CDR3 nucleotides read TGTGCCACCAGTGATTTTGAGGAGACCCAGTACTTC. Translated: CATSDFEETQYF.

This clonotype has only a few counts. The chain employs TRBV20-1 and TRBJ1-1, with D possibly matching TRBD1 (5 bases). From germline, CDR1 is DFQATT and CDR2 SNEGSKA (reference sequence). The CDR3 extends over 13 amino acids. V was trimmed by 6 bases and J by 2 bases, leaving 13 bases between them. The CDR3 nucleotides are TGCAGTGCCCTAAAAGACAGAAACACTGAAGCTTTCTTT. This gives the protein CSALKDRNTEAFF.

Turning to this clonotype: Possible read error: a much larger clone is one base away. The chain employs TRBV7-2 and TRBJ2-3; D remains ambiguous. Germline V lookup: CDR1 SGHTA, CDR2 FQGNSA. Trimming left V 2 bases short and J 0 bases short, with 12 bases between. This CDR3 has 16 amino acids. The CDR3 protein is CASSLFWLSSTDTQYF. Here the CDR3 DNA reads TGTGCCAGCAGCTTATTTTGGCTGAGTAGCACAGATACGCAGTATTTT. Looking up the rest from reference TRBV7-2 and TRBJ2-3 gives the full variable domain: GAGVSQSPSNKVTEKGKDVELRCDPISGHTALYWYRQSLGQGLEFLIYFQGNSAPDKSGLPSDRFSAERTGGSVSTLTIQRTQQEDSAVYLCASSLFWLSSTDTQYFGPGTRLTVL.

The rearrangement links TRBV6-1 to TRBJ1-1; possibly TRBD1 for D (5 bases). V was trimmed by 6 bases and J by 5 bases, leaving 16 bases between them. Germline V lookup: CDR1 MNHNS, CDR2 SASEGT. The CDR3 is 14 residues long. CDR3 DNA sequence: TGTGCCAGCAGGCCAGGGCGCCCACAGACTGAAGCTTTCTTT. Its translation is CASRPGRPQTEAFF.

The chain combines TRBV11-3 with TRBJ2-1; TRBD2 matches at 15 bases. The CDR3 extends over 17 amino acids. Germline CDR1 and CDR2: SGHNT and YENEEA. V gave up 2 bases and J gave up 8 bases; unmatched junction bases: 7. CDR3 sequence: CASSLKAGTSGGHEQFF. The CDR3 bases are TGTGCCAGCAGCTTAAAAGCCGGGACTAGCGGGGGGCATGAGCAGTTCTTC. The entire variable domain, with the rest obtained from reference TRBV11-3 and TRBJ2-1, is as follows: EAGVVQSPRYKIIEKKQPVAFWCNPISGHNTLYWYLQNLGQGPELLIRYENEEAVDDSQLPKDRFSAERLKGVDSTLKIQPAELGDSAVYLCASSLKAGTSGGHEQFFGPGTRLTVL.